This T cell receptor beta chain was captured in a study of memory CD4+ T cells and cytomegalovirus serostatus. The CDR3 is 15 residues long. The sort gate was single viable CD3+CD4+CD8-CD45RO+ cells for memory CD4+ T cells. Measured with immunoSEQ multiplex PCR; TCRdb has only the in-frame clones, and not every one. This sample has 55,000 to 60,000 clones, with about 81% found just once. The chain links TRBV21-1 to TRBJ2-1. TRBV21-1 is noted as a pseudogene. The sample was memory CD4+ T cells from blood. The sequence came from an adult in good health and CMV-seronegative. In DNA, the CDR3 is TGTGCCAGCAGCAAACGGGGGCTTAAACACAATGAGCAGTTCTTC. It is translated as CASSKRGLKHNEQFF.